What follows are 7 T cell receptor beta chains derived from one specimen sequenced in a study of a mutant IDH1 vaccine in newly diagnosed glioma. The sample's time point: week 11, during vaccination. Topical imiquimod accompanied each vaccine dose, which consisted of 300 ug of mutant IDH1 20-mer peptide. The antigens of these receptors remain unknown. Using immunoSEQ multiplex PCR, the repertoire was profiled, and TCRdb retains in-frame clones only, with some absent. The sample lists about 62,000 clones, around 89% occurring once. The sample in question was PBMCs, obtained from a glioma patient whose treatment included an IDH1 peptide vaccine. Every receptor here comes from a man aged 40-55 years with glioma.

The genes are TRBV7-8 and TRBJ1-2, with 10 bases aligning to TRBD1. Trimming cost V 4 bases and J 8 bases; bases outside gene matches: 4. Germline CDR1 reads SGHVS; CDR2 reads FQNEAQ. The CDR3 has 13 residues. The CDR3 DNA sequence: TGTGCCAGCAGCTCCCGGACAGGGGGAGGCTACACCTTC. Translated: CASSSRTGGGYTF.

Only one count was recorded for this clone. The chain recombines TRBV6-5 with TRBJ1-2; a possible D gene is TRBD1 (6 bases). V gave up 0 bases and J gave up 7 bases, with 15 bases separating them. Germline V gene data show CDR1 as MNHEY and CDR2 as SVGAGI. This CDR3 is built from 15 residues. This chain's CDR3 is CASSYSNGGLGGYTF. The CDR3 nucleotides are TGTGCCAGCAGTTACTCGAACGGGGGGCTGGGTGGCTACACCTTC.

The chain is built from TRBV9 and TRBJ2-3, with TRBD2 matching 11 bases. The junction had 12 bases not matched to a gene; V was cut back by 5 bases and J by 10 bases. Germline lookup yields CDR1 SGDLS and CDR2 YYNGEE. CDR3 length equals 15 residues. The CDR3 protein is CASSATSGGSLAQYF. The CDR3 DNA reads as TGTGCCAGCAGTGCTACTAGCGGGGGATCACTCGCGCAGTATTTT.

The rearrangement links TRBV28 to TRBJ2-7, with a possible D match to TRBD1 (5 bases). The CDR3 has 14 residues. In germline, CDR1 is MDHEN, CDR2 SYDVKM. Trimming cost V 5 bases and J 5 bases, with 16 bases left between them. The CDR3 region is CASSPSRVVDEQYF. The CDR3 region has the DNA TGTGCCAGCAGTCCATCCAGGGTGGTGGACGAGCAGTACTTC.

The chain uses TRBV6-5 and TRBJ1-2; 7 nucleotides line up with TRBD1. V was clipped by 0 bases and J by 7 bases; unmatched bases: 8. Germline assignment: CDR1 MNHEY and CDR2 SVGAGI. The CDR3 contains 15 residues. This CDR3 reads CASSYSQGGAAGYTF. The CDR3 nucleotides are TGTGCCAGCAGTTACTCTCAGGGGGGGGCTGCTGGCTACACCTTC.

V is TRBV28 and J is TRBJ1-1, with TRBD1 as a possible D gene (5 bases). Germline CDR1 is MDHEN and CDR2 is SYDVKM. Trimming took off 5 bases at V and 4 bases at J, with 14 bases between the two ends. This CDR3 has 14 residues. CDR3 region: CASSLGRDGTEAFF. The CDR3 region has the DNA TGTGCCAGCAGTCTCGGCAGGGACGGCACTGAAGCTTTCTTT.

This clone has just one count. The V gene is TRBV4-1, the J gene TRBJ1-5; 10 bases align to TRBD1. Germline loops: CDR1 MGHRA, CDR2 YSYEKL. Losses at the gene ends were 2 bases for V and 4 bases for J; bases not matched to a gene: 8. The CDR3 sequence is 17 residues long. The chain's CDR3 is CASSQPSGTGVNQPQHF. The CDR3 DNA reads TGCGCCAGCAGCCAACCATCCGGGACAGGGGTTAATCAGCCCCAGCATTTT.